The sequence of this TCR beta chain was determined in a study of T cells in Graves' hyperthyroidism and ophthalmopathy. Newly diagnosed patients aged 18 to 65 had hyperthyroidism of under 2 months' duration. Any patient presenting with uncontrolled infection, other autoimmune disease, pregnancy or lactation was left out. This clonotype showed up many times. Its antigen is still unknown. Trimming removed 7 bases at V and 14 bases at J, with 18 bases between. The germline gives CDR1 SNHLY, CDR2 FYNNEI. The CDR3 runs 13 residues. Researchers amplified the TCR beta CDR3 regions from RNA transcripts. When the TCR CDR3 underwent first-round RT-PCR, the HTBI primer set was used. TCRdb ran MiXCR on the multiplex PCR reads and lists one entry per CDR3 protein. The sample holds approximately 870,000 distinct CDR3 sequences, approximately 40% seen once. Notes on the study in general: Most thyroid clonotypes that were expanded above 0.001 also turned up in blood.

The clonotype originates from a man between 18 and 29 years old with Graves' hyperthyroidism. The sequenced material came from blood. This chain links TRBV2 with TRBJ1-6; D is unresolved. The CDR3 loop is CASTPDGSGALHF. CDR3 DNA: TGTGCCAGCACCCCGGACGGATCTGGCGCCCTCCACTTT. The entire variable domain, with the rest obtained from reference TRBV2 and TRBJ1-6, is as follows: EPEVTQTPSHQVTQMGQEVILRCVPISNHLYFYWYRQILGQKVEFLVSFYNNEISEKSEIFDDQFSVERPDGSNFTLKIRSTKLEDSAMYFCASTPDGSGALHFGNGTRLTVT.